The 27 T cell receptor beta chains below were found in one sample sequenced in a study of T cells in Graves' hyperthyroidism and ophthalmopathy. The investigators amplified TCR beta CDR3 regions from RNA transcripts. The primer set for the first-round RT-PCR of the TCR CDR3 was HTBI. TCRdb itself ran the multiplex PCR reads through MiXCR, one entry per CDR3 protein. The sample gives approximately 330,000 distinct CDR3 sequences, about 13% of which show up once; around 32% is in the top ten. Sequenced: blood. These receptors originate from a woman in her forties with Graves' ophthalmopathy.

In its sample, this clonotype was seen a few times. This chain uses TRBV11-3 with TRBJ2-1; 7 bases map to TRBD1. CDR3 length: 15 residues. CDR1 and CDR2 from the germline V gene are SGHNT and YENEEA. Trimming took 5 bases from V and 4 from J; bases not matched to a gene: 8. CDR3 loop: CASSPRDSIYNEQFF. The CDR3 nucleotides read TGTGCCAGCAGCCCCCGGGACAGTATATACAATGAGCAGTTCTTC.

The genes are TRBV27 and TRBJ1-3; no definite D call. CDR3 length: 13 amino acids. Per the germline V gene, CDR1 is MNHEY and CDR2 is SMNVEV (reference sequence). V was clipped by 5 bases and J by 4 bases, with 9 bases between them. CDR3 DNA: TGTGCCAGCAGTCCTTACACCGGAAACACCATATATTTT. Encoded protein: CASSPYTGNTIYF.

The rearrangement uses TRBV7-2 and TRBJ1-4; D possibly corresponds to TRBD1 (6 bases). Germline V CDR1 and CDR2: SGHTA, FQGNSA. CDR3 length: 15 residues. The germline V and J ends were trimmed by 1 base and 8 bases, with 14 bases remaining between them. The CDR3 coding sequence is TGTGCCAGCAGCTTAGAGCGGGGGGCGGGCGAAAAACTGTTTTTT. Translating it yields CASSLERGAGEKLFF. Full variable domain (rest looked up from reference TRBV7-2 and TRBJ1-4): GAGVSQSPSNKVTEKGKDVELRCDPISGHTALYWYRQSLGQGLEFLIYFQGNSAPDKSGLPSDRFSAERTGGSVSTLTIQRTQQEDSAVYLCASSLERGAGEKLFFGSGTQLSVL.

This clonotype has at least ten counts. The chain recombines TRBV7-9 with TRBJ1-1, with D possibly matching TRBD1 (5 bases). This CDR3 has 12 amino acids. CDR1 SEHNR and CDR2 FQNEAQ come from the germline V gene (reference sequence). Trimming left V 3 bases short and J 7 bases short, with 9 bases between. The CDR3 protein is CASSLGGNEAFF. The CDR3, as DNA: TGTGCCAGCAGCTTGGGGGGGAATGAAGCTTTCTTT.

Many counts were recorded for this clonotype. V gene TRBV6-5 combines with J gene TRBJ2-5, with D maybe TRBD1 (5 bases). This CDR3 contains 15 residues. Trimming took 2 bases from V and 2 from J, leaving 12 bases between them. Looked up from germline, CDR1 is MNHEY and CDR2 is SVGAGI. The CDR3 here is CASSYTPPGQETQYF. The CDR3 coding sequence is TGTGCCAGCAGTTACACCCCCCCAGGGCAAGAGACCCAGTACTTC.

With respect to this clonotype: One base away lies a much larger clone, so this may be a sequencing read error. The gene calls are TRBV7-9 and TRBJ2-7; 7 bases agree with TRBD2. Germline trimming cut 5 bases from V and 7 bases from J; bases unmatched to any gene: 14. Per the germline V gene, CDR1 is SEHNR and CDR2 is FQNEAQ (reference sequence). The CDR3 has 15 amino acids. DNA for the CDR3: TGTGCCAGCAGCCCGTTGCGGGAGCCAACGGATGAGCAGTACTTC. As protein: CASSPLREPTDEQYF.

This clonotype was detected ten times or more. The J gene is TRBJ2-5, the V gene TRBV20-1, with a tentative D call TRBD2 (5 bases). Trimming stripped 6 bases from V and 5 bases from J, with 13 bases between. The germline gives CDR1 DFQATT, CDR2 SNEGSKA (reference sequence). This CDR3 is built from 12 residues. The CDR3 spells CSASDLSETQYF. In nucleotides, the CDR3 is TGCAGTGCCTCGGACTTAAGCGAGACCCAGTACTTC.

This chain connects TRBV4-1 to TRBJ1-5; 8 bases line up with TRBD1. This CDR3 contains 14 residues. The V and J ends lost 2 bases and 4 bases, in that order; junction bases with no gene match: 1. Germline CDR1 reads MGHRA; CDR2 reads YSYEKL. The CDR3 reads CASSQRDRNQPQHF. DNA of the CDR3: TGCGCCAGCAGCCAAAGGGACAGGAATCAGCCCCAGCATTTT.

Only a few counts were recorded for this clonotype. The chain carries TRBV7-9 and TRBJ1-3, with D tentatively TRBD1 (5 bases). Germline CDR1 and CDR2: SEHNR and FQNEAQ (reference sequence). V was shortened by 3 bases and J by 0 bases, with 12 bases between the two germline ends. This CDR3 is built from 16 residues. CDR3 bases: TGTGCCAGCAGCTTTGGACATTTGAGCTCTGGAAACACCATATATTTT. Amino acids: CASSFGHLSSGNTIYF.

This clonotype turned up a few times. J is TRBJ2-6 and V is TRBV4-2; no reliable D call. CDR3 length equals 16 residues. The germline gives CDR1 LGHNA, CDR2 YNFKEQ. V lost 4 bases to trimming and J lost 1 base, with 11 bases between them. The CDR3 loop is CASSPRSLSGANVLTF. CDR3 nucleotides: TGTGCCAGCAGCCCGAGGAGCCTATCTGGGGCCAACGTCCTGACTTTC.

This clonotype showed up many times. The CDR3 bases are TGTGCCAGTAAGATGCAGGGCGACACTGAAGCTTTCTTT. Protein: CASKMQGDTEAFF. The V and J genes are TRBV19 and TRBJ1-1; D perhaps matches TRBD1 (5 bases). Deletions cut 7 bases from V and 3 bases from J, with 12 bases between. The V gene's germline CDR1 is LNHDA and CDR2 SQIVND (reference sequence). The length of the CDR3 is 13 residues. The full variable domain, its missing parts supplied by reference TRBV19 and TRBJ1-1, is DGGITQSPKYLFRKEGQNVTLSCEQNLNHDAMYWYRQDPGQGLRLIYYSQIVNDFQKGDIAEGYSVSREKKESFPLTVTSAQKNPTAFYLCASKMQGDTEAFFGQGTRLTVV.

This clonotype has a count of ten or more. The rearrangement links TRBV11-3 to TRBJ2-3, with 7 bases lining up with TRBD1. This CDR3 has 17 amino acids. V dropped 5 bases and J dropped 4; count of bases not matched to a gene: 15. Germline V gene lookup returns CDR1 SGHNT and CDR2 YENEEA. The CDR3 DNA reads TGTGCCAGCAGCGGCTACAGGGGATACAGGAGAGCAGATACGCAGTATTTT. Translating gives CASSGYRGYRRADTQYF.

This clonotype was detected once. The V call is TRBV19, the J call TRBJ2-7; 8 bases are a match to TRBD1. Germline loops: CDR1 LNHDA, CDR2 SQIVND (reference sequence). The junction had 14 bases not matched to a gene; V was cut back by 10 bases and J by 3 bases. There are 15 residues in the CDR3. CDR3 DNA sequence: TGTGCCATGCCGGGACAGGAGATTATTGGCTACGAGCAGTACTTC. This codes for CAMPGQEIIGYEQYF.

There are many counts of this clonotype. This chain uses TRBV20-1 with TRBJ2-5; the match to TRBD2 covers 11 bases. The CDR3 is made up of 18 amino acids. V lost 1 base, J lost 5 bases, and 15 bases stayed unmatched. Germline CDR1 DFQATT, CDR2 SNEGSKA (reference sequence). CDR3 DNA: TGCAGTGCTAGAGCGAACAACATAGCGGGAGGGCCGTTGGAGACCCAGTACTTC. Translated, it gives CSARANNIAGGPLETQYF.

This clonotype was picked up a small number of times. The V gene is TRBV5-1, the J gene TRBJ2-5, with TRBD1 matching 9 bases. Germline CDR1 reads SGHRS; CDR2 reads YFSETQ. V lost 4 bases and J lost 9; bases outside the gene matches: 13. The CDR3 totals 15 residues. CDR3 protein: CASSRDRAGSGAQYF. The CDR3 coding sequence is TGCGCCAGCAGCCGGGACAGGGCAGGGTCAGGGGCCCAGTACTTC.

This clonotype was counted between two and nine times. As DNA, the CDR3 is TGTGCCTGGAGACTGGGGGGGGTCCGTGCAACTAATGAAAAACTGTTTTTT. Amino acid sequence: CAWRLGGVRATNEKLFF. This chain uses TRBV30 with TRBJ1-4, with a weak D call TRBD1 (5 bases). This CDR3 has 17 amino acids. The germline V gene encodes CDR1 GTSNPN and CDR2 SVGIG (reference sequence). The ends were cut back, 3 bases at V and 0 bases at J, with 17 bases in the middle.

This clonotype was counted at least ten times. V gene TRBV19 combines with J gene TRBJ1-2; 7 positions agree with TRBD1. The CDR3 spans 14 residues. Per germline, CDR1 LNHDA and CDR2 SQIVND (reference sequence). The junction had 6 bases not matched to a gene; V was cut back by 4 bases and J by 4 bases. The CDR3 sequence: CASSTYRGVYGYTF. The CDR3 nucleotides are TGTGCCAGTAGTACGTACAGGGGAGTCTATGGCTACACCTTC.

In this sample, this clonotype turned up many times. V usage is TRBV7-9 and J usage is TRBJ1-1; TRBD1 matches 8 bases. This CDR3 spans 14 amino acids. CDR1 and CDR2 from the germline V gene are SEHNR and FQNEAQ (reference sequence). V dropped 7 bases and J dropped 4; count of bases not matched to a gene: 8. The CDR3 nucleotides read TGTGCCAGCAATAGAGGACAGGGTGGCACTGAAGCTTTCTTT. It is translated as CASNRGQGGTEAFF.

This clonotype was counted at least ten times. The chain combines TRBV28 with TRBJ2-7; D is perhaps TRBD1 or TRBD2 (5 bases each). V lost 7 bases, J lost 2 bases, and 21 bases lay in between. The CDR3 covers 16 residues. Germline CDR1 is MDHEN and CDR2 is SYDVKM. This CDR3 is CASKPLSWGSTYEQYF. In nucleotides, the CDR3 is TGTGCCAGCAAACCCCTCAGTTGGGGGTCCACCTACGAGCAGTACTTC.

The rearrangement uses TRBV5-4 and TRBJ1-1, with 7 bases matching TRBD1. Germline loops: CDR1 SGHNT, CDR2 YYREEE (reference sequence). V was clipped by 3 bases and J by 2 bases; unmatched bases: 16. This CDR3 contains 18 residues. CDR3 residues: CASSWIRDSRRVNTEAFF. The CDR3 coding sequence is TGTGCCAGCAGCTGGATCCGGGACAGCAGGAGGGTCAACACTGAAGCTTTCTTT.

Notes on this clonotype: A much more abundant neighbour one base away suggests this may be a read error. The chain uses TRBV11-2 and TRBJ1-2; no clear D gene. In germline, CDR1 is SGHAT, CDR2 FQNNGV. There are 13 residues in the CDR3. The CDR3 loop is CTSSLGGSASYTF. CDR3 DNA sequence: TGTACCAGCAGCTTAGGTGGGTCAGCCTCCTACACCTTC.

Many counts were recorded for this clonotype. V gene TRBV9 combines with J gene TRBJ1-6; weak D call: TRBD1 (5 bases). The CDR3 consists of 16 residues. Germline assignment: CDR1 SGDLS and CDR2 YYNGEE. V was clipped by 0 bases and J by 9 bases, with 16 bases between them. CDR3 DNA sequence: TGTGCCAGCAGCGTAGGGGCAGGGAAGGTTCTTTCACCCCTCCACTTT. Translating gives CASSVGAGKVLSPLHF.

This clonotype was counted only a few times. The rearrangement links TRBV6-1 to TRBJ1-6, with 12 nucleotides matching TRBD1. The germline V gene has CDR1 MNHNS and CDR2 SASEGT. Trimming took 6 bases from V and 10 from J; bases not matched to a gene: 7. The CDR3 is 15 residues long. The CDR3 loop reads CASSQGTGGRSPLHF. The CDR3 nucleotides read TGTGCCAGCAGCCAGGGGACAGGGGGCAGATCACCCCTCCACTTT.

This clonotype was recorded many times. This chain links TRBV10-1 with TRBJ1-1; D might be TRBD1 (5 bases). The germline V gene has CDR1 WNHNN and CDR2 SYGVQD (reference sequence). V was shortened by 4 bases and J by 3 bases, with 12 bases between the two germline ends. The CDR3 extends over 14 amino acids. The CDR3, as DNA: TGCGCCAGCAGTGTTGGAGGGACTGACACTGAAGCTTTCTTT. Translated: CASSVGGTDTEAFF.

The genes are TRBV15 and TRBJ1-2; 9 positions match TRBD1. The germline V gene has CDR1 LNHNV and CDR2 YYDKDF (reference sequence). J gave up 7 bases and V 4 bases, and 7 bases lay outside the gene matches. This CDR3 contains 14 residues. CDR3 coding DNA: TGTGCCACCAGCAAGGGACAGGGAATAGGTGGCTACACCTTC. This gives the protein CATSKGQGIGGYTF. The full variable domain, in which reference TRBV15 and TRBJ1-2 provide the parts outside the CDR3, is DAMVIQNPRYQVTQFGKPVTLSCSQTLNHNVMYWYQQKSSQAPKLLFHYYDKDFNNEADTPDNFQSRRPNTSFCFLDIRSPGLGDTAMYLCATSKGQGIGGYTFGSGTRLTVV.

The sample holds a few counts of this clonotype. CDR3 nucleotides: TGTGCCATCAGTGAGTCGATCATGGGAGTTAGCTACGAGCAGTACTTC. This encodes CAISESIMGVSYEQYF. The chain couples TRBV10-3 to TRBJ2-7; possible D gene TRBD2, 5 bases. Trimming took off 0 bases at V and 3 bases at J, with 15 bases between the two ends. Germline V gene lookup returns CDR1 ENHRY and CDR2 SYGVKD. This CDR3 is built from 16 residues.

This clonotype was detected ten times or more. The CDR3 loop reads CASSLDRQVSSTDTQYF. DNA of the CDR3: TGTGCCAGCAGTCTCGATCGACAGGTTTCTAGCACAGATACGCAGTATTTT. The chain has TRBV12-3 or TRBV12-4 and TRBJ2-3; TRBD1 might be the D (6 bases). The CDR3 is made up of 17 amino acids. Trimming removed 5 bases from V and 0 bases from J, with 18 bases in between.